Shown below are 10 T cell receptor beta chains from a single sample sequenced in a study of blood T cell repertoires in COVID-19. Measured with immunoSEQ multiplex PCR; TCRdb has only the in-frame clones, and not every one. The sample records 140,000 to 150,000 clones, roughly 89% being singletons. Material for sequencing was PBMCs or T cells enriched from blood (not recorded which). The receptors here all came from a woman in her forties or fifties who had been exposed to COVID-19.

The chain is built from TRBV27 and TRBJ1-6, with D unclear. This CDR3 is built from 13 residues. Germline V gives CDR1 MNHEY, CDR2 SMNVEV (reference sequence). Trimming left V 7 bases short and J 2 bases short, with 6 bases between. The CDR3: CASTPAYNSPLHF. The CDR3 DNA reads as TGTGCCAGCACGCCAGCCTATAATTCACCCCTCCACTTT.

This clone was observed a single time. This rearrangement joins TRBV4-3 to TRBJ2-3, with 12 bases that match TRBD2. CDR3 size: 16 residues. Germline-derived CDR1 and CDR2 are LGHNA and YSLEER. The J segment lost 4 bases and the V segment lost 2 bases, leaving 4 bases of the junction unmatched. CDR3 amino acids: CASSQLAGGLADTQYF. The CDR3 DNA reads TGCGCCAGCAGCCAACTAGCGGGGGGGCTCGCAGATACGCAGTATTTT.

The CDR3 here is CARNRLPSASSTDTQYF. DNA of the CDR3: TGTGCCAGAAATCGACTACCTAGCGCCTCTAGCACAGATACGCAGTATTTT. The rearrangement links TRBV3-1 (or the pseudogene TRBV3-2) to TRBJ2-3; D perhaps matches TRBD2 (6 bases). The CDR3 extends over 17 amino acids. The germline V and J ends were trimmed by 9 bases and 0 bases, with 22 bases remaining between them. Germline V gives CDR1 LGHDT, CDR2 YNNKEL (reference sequence).

V usage is TRBV6-5 and J usage is TRBJ1-5, with D unresolved. This CDR3 spans 16 amino acids. Germline assignment: CDR1 MNHEY and CDR2 SVGAGI. V dropped 0 bases and J dropped 2 bases, with 11 bases sitting between them. CDR3 DNA sequence: TGTGCCAGCAGTTACTCGTGGCAGGCAGGCAATCAGCCCCAGCATTTT. Translating gives CASSYSWQAGNQPQHF.

The genes are TRBV19 and TRBJ2-1; 7 bases align to TRBD2. Per germline, CDR1 LNHDA and CDR2 SQIVND (reference sequence). J gave up 0 bases and V 4 bases, and 3 bases lay outside the gene matches. This CDR3 has 15 amino acids. The CDR3 loop reads CASSTGTTSYNEQFF. In DNA form, the CDR3 reads TGTGCCAGTAGTACCGGGACTACCTCCTACAATGAGCAGTTCTTC.

The chain couples TRBV2 to TRBJ2-7; 7 bases map to TRBD1. V gave up 10 bases and J gave up 0 bases; unmatched junction bases: 12. Germline CDR1 reads SNHLY; CDR2 reads FYNNEI. This CDR3 contains 15 residues. The CDR3 nucleotides are TGTGCCACGCCCCTTTACAGGGGATCCTCCTACGAGCAGTACTTC. Protein: CATPLYRGSSYEQYF.

The J gene is TRBJ1-3, the V gene TRBV7-9, with D perhaps TRBD1 (5 bases). The ends were cut back, 5 bases at V and 4 bases at J, with 12 bases in the middle. The CDR3 covers 14 residues. Looked up from germline, CDR1 is SEHNR and CDR2 is FQNEAQ (reference sequence). Here the CDR3 DNA reads TGTGCCAGCAGCGCCAGTGGGGCAGGAAACACCATATATTTT. This translates into CASSASGAGNTIYF.

This rearrangement joins TRBV25-1 to TRBJ1-4; no clear D gene. With 4 bases removed from V and 14 bases from J, the gap between germline ends came to 14 bases. CDR1 is MGHDK and CDR2 is SYGVNS in the germline V gene. The CDR3 consists of 12 residues. The CDR3 region is CASSGRRDQLFF. CDR3 sequence (DNA): TGTGCCAGCAGTGGAAGGAGGGATCAGCTGTTTTTT.

The V and J genes are TRBV14 and TRBJ1-3; unclear D gene. Trimming took off 4 bases at V and 0 bases at J, with 10 bases between the two ends. Germline V gene lookup returns CDR1 SGHDN and CDR2 FVKESK. The CDR3 sequence is 15 residues long. The CDR3 DNA reads TGTGCCAGCAGCCCGACGGGTAACTCTGGAAACACCATATATTTT. Protein: CASSPTGNSGNTIYF.

The CDR3 here is CASSVISNTEAFF. DNA of the CDR3: TGTGCCAGCAGCGTAATCTCGAACACTGAAGCTTTCTTT. The chain employs TRBV9 and TRBJ1-1, with D unresolved. Germline CDR1 SGDLS, CDR2 YYNGEE. V was trimmed by 1 base and J by 1 base, leaving 5 bases between them. The CDR3 contains 13 residues.